This T cell receptor (beta chain) came from a study of blood T cell repertoires in COVID-19. Study information: PBMCs, B-cell-depleted T cells, or T cells provided the cDNA or gDNA that made up the material.

Only in-frame clones appear in the TCRdb table, and some are missing; sequencing was by immunoSEQ multiplex PCR. The sample shows hundreds of thousands of clones, 65% to 85% of them seen only once. This CDR3 region has 13 residues. CDR1 and CDR2 (germline): LNHDA, SQIVND (reference sequence). Trimming removed 3 bases at V and 1 base at J, with 6 bases between. The receptor was isolated from a young woman with COVID-19, enrolled during active disease. The J gene is TRBJ1-2, the V gene TRBV19; D is unresolved. The sample taken for sequencing was peripheral blood. CDR3 protein: CASSIAGNYGYTF. The DNA for the CDR3 is TGTGCCAGTAGTATCGCGGGTAACTATGGCTACACCTTC.